The sequence of this T cell receptor (beta chain) was determined in a study of blood T cell repertoires in COVID-19. Across the whole study: Sources were T cells, B-cell-depleted T cells, or PBMCs; the material itself was cDNA or gDNA.

Trimming stripped 3 bases from V and 7 bases from J, with 15 bases between. Germline loops: CDR1 KGHDR, CDR2 SFDVKD. The length of the CDR3 is 15 residues. The data were produced by immunoSEQ multiplex PCR, yet TCRdb's version contains in-frame clones alone and is incomplete. The sample shows roughly 320,000 clones, 85% of them seen only once. The V call is TRBV24-1, the J call TRBJ1-5; D might be TRBD1 (5 bases). This receptor was identified in a human donor in a cohort sampled during active COVID-19. Sequenced material: peripheral blood. The CDR3 DNA reads TGTGCCACCAGTGATCCAGGGATCGTCGGGCAGCCCCAGCATTTT. This codes for CATSDPGIVGQPQHF.